These 2 T cell receptor beta chains were all obtained from the same sample, sequenced in a study of T cells in women clearing cervical HPV infection. Data came from immunoSEQ multiplex PCR; TCRdb stores just in-frame clones and leaves some out. The sample totals 25,000 to 35,000 clones. Sequences were obtained from blood buffy coat. The receptors shown here come from a woman aged 18-70 years with a cervical HPV16 infection that either progressed to CIN3+ or cleared (not recorded which).

About this clone itself: The read comes to an end 3 residues before the CDR3 does, leaving the germline J gene to fill in the end. The chain has TRBV2 and TRBJ1-6, with D possibly being TRBD1 (6 bases). V gave up 6 bases and J gave up 4 bases, with 22 bases separating them. The germline gives CDR1 SNHLY, CDR2 FYNNEI. The CDR3 spans 18 residues. CDR3 bases read: TGTGCCAGCAGAGCGAGGGGCACAGGGAACTTTTATAATTCACCC. Residues: CASRARGTGNFYNSP. The complete CDR3 reads CASRARGTGNFYNSPLHF.

Points on this clone: The read ends 3 residues before the CDR3 terminus; that terminus is restored from the germline J gene. The chain recombines TRBV20-1 with TRBJ2-7; TRBD2 is a possible D gene (6 bases). Trimming removed 6 bases at V and 5 bases at J, with 11 bases between. Germline loops: CDR1 DFQATT, CDR2 SNEGSKA (reference sequence). The CDR3 length is 11 residues. This CDR3 is CSAGSGHEQYF. The sequenced part of the CDR3 DNA is TGCAGTGCCGGGAGCGGCCACGAG.